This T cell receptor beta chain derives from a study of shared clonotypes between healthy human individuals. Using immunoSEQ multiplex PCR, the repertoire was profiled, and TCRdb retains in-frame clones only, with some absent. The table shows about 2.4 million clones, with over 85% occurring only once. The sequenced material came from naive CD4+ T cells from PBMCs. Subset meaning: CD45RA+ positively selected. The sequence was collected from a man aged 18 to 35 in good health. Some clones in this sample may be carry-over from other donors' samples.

CDR3 sequence reads: CASSAGAGANVLTF. CDR3 sequence (DNA): TGTGCCAGCAGTGCGGGGGCTGGGGCCAACGTCCTGACTTTC. The chain combines TRBV6-1 with TRBJ2-6, with D perhaps matching TRBD2 (6 bases). Germline loops: CDR1 MNHNS, CDR2 SASEGT. CDR3 size: 14 residues. V shed 4 bases and J shed 2 bases, with 6 bases lying between them.